This section outlines one TCR beta chain sequence together with its context. Its target is unknown. This entry comes from a study of OX40 agonist ivuxolimab in advanced cancers. Study-wide background: While on treatment, patients had intravenous ivuxolimab at 0.01 to 10 mg/kg every 2 weeks.

Study results and caveats: Among the lowest peripheral clonal expansion occurred in 0.1-3.0 mg/kg partial responders. Expanded clones were, on average, more numerous in CD8+ T cells than in CD4+.

Only in-frame clones appear in the TCRdb table, and some are missing; sequencing was by immunoSEQ multiplex PCR. This table holds roughly 63,000 clones, about 89% found once. The sample in question was CD4+ or CD8+ T cells sorted from blood, obtained in a trial of the OX40 agonist ivuxolimab. The source of this sequence is an adult with an advanced solid tumor such as melanoma, head and neck, liver or kidney cancer.

This CDR3 reads CASKRTGNSPLHF. CDR3 nucleotides: TGTGCCAGCAAGAGGACAGGGAATTCACCCCTCCACTTT. The chain joins TRBV2 to TRBJ1-6; 8 nucleotides agree with TRBD1. CDR3 length equals 13 residues. Trimming took 7 bases from V and 7 from J; bases not matched to a gene: 3. Germline V gives CDR1 SNHLY, CDR2 FYNNEI.